This TCR beta chain was sequenced for a study of blood T cell repertoires in COVID-19. For the study at large: The analysed material was cDNA or gDNA that came from T cells, B-cell-depleted T cells, or PBMCs.

CDR1 is MDHEN, CDR2 SYDVKM, per germline. CDR3 length equals 14 residues. V was clipped by 8 bases and J by 3 bases, with 17 bases between them. TCRdb keeps only in-frame clones here, not all; method: immunoSEQ multiplex PCR. The data show around 300,000 clones, around 90% seen once. The V call is TRBV28, the J call TRBJ2-7; D possibly corresponds to TRBD1 (6 bases). The clonotype comes from a woman in her 30s with COVID-19, enrolled during active disease. The sample was peripheral blood. CDR3 residues: CASARAGADYEQYF. In DNA, the CDR3 is TGTGCCAGCGCGAGGGCAGGGGCTGACTACGAGCAGTACTTC.